This record looks at one T cell receptor beta chain sequence and its context. Researchers took RNA transcripts and amplified the TCR beta CDR3 regions from them. The HTBI primer set served for first-round RT-PCR of the TCR CDR3. Each CDR3 protein is one row after TCRdb ran MiXCR on the multiplex PCR reads. The sample has hundreds of thousands of distinct CDR3 sequences; 35% to 45% are singletons. This sample was taken from a study of T cells in Graves' hyperthyroidism and ophthalmopathy. Germline V gene sequence: CDR1 DFQATT, CDR2 SNEGSKA (reference sequence). The CDR3 has 11 residues. The chain carries TRBV20-1 and TRBJ2-7; no clear D gene. The sequence was obtained from a man in his late teens or twenties with Graves' hyperthyroidism. The sequenced material came from blood. The CDR3 DNA reads as TGCAGCCTTTCGGAGACATACGAGCAGTACTTC. Encoded protein: CSLSETYEQYF.